The 28 T cell receptor beta chains below all came from one sample that was sequenced in a study of cytomegalovirus exposure and HLA in healthy donors. The PCR had 60 Vbeta and 13 Jbeta primers. Sequencing used immunoSEQ multiplex PCR; TCRdb keeps in-frame clones, though not all of them. This sample carries tens of thousands of clones, 70% to 80% of them seen once, and the ten largest clones take just under 20%. The sample consisted of PBMCs. The receptors come from an older woman in good health and CMV-seropositive.

By share, this clone counts as hyperexpanded. V is TRBV4-1 and J is TRBJ1-5; D possibly corresponds to TRBD1 (6 bases). Per germline, CDR1 MGHRA and CDR2 YSYEKL. The CDR3 runs 16 residues. The ends were cut back, 2 bases at V and 3 bases at J, with 14 bases in the middle. The CDR3: CASSQYKDSPNQPQHF. The CDR3 nucleotides read TGCGCCAGCAGCCAATACAAGGACAGCCCCAATCAGCCCCAGCATTTT.

The rearrangement joins TRBV2 to TRBJ1-2; D possibly corresponds to TRBD1 (5 bases). The CDR3 runs 14 residues. Trimming shortened V by 3 bases and J by 2 bases, and 10 bases separated the two germline ends. Per germline, CDR1 SNHLY and CDR2 FYNNEI. This CDR3 reads CASSDSPGNYGYTF. The CDR3, as DNA: TGTGCCAGCAGTGATTCCCCAGGGAACTATGGCTACACCTTC. The variable domain in full, with the rest retrieved from reference TRBV2 and TRBJ1-2, is EPEVTQTPSHQVTQMGQEVILRCVPISNHLYFYWYRQILGQKVEFLVSFYNNEISEKSEIFDDQFSVERPDGSNFTLKIRSTKLEDSAMYFCASSDSPGNYGYTFGSGTRLTVV.

The genes are TRBV7-2 and TRBJ1-4; D is perhaps TRBD1 (5 bases). Germline-derived CDR1 and CDR2 are SGHTA and FQGNSA. The CDR3 sequence is 14 residues long. Between the trimmed V and J ends, which lost 4 bases and 6 bases, there was a span of 12 bases. The CDR3 is CASSSSRGYEKLFF. The CDR3 DNA reads TGTGCCAGCAGCTCCTCTAGGGGATATGAAAAACTGTTTTTT.

The CDR3 region is CASSSGGNLPEAFF. The CDR3 nucleotides read TGTGCCAGCAGCTCGGGCGGGAATCTACCTGAAGCTTTCTTT. The chain uses TRBV6-5 and TRBJ1-1; D not certain. Germline CDR1 is MNHEY and CDR2 is SVGAGI. The V end was cut by 6 bases, the J end by 6 bases, with 17 bases between. The CDR3 contains 14 residues.

The chain employs TRBV7-3 and TRBJ2-1, with unresolved D. Trimming removed 5 bases from V and 6 bases from J, with 17 bases in between. Germline CDR1 SGHTA, CDR2 FQGTGA. The CDR3 runs to 15 residues. The CDR3 sequence: CASSPRGFNGNEQFF. For the CDR3, the DNA is TGTGCCAGCAGCCCTAGAGGATTTAACGGCAATGAGCAGTTCTTC.

V and J are TRBV4-3 and TRBJ2-3; 11 bases map to TRBD2. The CDR3 spans 20 residues. CDR1 LGHNA and CDR2 YSLEER come from the germline V gene. V lost 0 bases and J lost 4; bases outside the gene matches: 15. CDR3 sequence reads: CASSQEGLAGGSRKADTQYF. The DNA of the CDR3 is TGCGCCAGCAGCCAAGAAGGTCTAGCGGGGGGCAGTAGGAAAGCAGATACGCAGTATTTT.

The chain couples TRBV21-1 to TRBJ1-4; the table gives TRBD1 as D, unverified against the DNA. TRBV21-1 is reported as a pseudogene. The CDR3 is 15 residues long. CDR3 loop: CASSTPRDWCEKLFF. In DNA, the CDR3 is TGTGCCAGCAGCACCCCCAGGGATTGGTGCGAAAAACTGTTTTTT.

The V and J genes are TRBV5-5 and TRBJ1-5, with D unclear. This CDR3 contains 14 residues. Deletions cut 1 base from V and 4 bases from J, with 9 bases between. From germline, CDR1 is SGHKS and CDR2 YYEKEE (reference sequence). The CDR3 DNA sequence: TGTGCCAGCAGCTTGTCAGGATCAAATCAGCCCCAGCATTTT. Protein sequence: CASSLSGSNQPQHF.

The chain links TRBV11-3 to TRBJ2-7; 8 bases line up with TRBD1. V lost 4 bases to trimming and J lost 5 bases; unmatched junction nucleotides: 4. This CDR3 region has 13 residues. Germline V gives CDR1 SGHNT, CDR2 YENEEA. The CDR3 DNA reads TGTGCCAGCAGCTCGGGACAGGAAAACGAGCAGTACTTC. It codes for CASSSGQENEQYF.

The V call is TRBV4-1, the J call TRBJ1-2; no definite D call. CDR3 length: 12 amino acids. Germline CDR1 is MGHRA and CDR2 is YSYEKL. The V and J ends lost 3 bases and 7 bases respectively, with 9 bases between them. CDR3 in DNA: TGCGCCAGCAGCCATGTCCGCGGTGGCTACACCTTC. This gives the protein CASSHVRGGYTF.

The V call is TRBV10-3, the J call TRBJ1-4, with 9 bases lining up with TRBD1. Germline V gives CDR1 ENHRY, CDR2 SYGVKD. The CDR3 is made up of 16 amino acids. V shed 0 bases, J shed 7 bases, and the junction held 6 bases outside the gene matches. CDR3 residues: CAISESPTGGSEKLFF. In nucleotides, the CDR3 is TGTGCCATCAGTGAGTCCCCGACAGGGGGGAGTGAAAAACTGTTTTTT.

This clone has more than one count but fewer than ten. The CDR3 spells CASSQEAAETDTQYF. The CDR3 nucleotides read TGTGCCAGCAGCCAAGAGGCAGCGGAGACAGATACGCAGTATTTT. J is TRBJ2-3 and V is TRBV4-2, with TRBD2 as a possible D gene (5 bases). V shed 0 bases and J shed 3 bases, with 10 bases lying between them. CDR3 length: 15 amino acids. Germline values: CDR1 LGHNA, CDR2 YNFKEQ.

This clone was recorded only once. The chain carries TRBV2 and TRBJ1-1, with D unclear. This CDR3 spans 14 amino acids. Germline CDR1 reads SNHLY; CDR2 reads FYNNEI. Trimming took off 7 bases at V and 0 bases at J, with 12 bases between the two ends. This chain's CDR3 is CASKDTSMNTEAFF. CDR3 sequence (DNA): TGTGCCAGCAAAGATACATCGATGAACACTGAAGCTTTCTTT.

The V gene is TRBV6-6, the J gene TRBJ1-3; D is ambiguous. V shed 0 bases and J shed 3 bases, with 9 bases lying between them. The CDR3 contains 15 residues. Germline V CDR1 and CDR2: MNHNY, SVGAGI (reference sequence). CDR3 loop: CASSYSEGSGNTIYF. Written as DNA, the CDR3 is TGTGCCAGCAGTTACTCCGAGGGTAGTGGAAACACCATATATTTT.

The rearrangement links TRBV19 to TRBJ2-7; perhaps TRBD1 as D (6 bases). Germline CDR1 is LNHDA and CDR2 is SQIVND (reference sequence). The ends were cut back, 2 bases at V and 2 bases at J, with 10 bases in the middle. The CDR3 is 14 residues long. CDR3 nucleotides: TGTGCCAGTAGTATACAGGGGAAAACCTACGAGCAGTACTTC. As protein: CASSIQGKTYEQYF.

The rearrangement uses TRBV29-1 and TRBJ2-2; 7 bases agree with TRBD1. Germline trimming cut 5 bases from V and 1 base from J; bases unmatched to any gene: 4. Looked up from germline, CDR1 is SQVTM and CDR2 is ANQGSEA. The CDR3 loop spans 14 amino acids. CDR3 region: CSVNRDRNTGELFF. In nucleotides, the CDR3 is TGCAGCGTTAACCGGGACAGGAACACCGGGGAGCTGTTTTTT.

The chain is built from TRBV7-9 and TRBJ2-5; 9 bases fit TRBD1. Per the germline V gene, CDR1 is SEHNR and CDR2 is FQNEAQ (reference sequence). V gave up 4 bases and J gave up 1 base; unmatched junction bases: 4. CDR3 length equals 15 residues. CDR3 nucleotide sequence: TGTGCCAGCAGCTCGGGGACAGGGCCCCAAGAGACCCAGTACTTC. Amino acid sequence: CASSSGTGPQETQYF.

The chain combines TRBV6-6 with TRBJ2-1; 7 bases are shared with TRBD1. The CDR3 length is 15 residues. CDR1 is MNHNY, CDR2 SVGAGI, per germline (reference sequence). V lost 7 bases to trimming and J lost 3 bases; unmatched junction nucleotides: 9. CDR3 sequence reads: CASNPTGELYNEQFF. CDR3 DNA: TGTGCCAGCAACCCTACAGGGGAACTCTACAATGAGCAGTTCTTC.

This chain links TRBV6-1 with TRBJ2-7, with 8 nucleotides matching TRBD1. The V gene's germline CDR1 is MNHNS and CDR2 SASEGT. After removal of 0 bases from V and 7 bases from J, the junction contained 11 bases not matched to a gene. The CDR3 covers 16 residues. CDR3 sequence (DNA): TGTGCCAGCAGTGAAGCGCGCAGGACAGGGATTCGGGAGCAGTACTTC. Encoded protein: CASSEARRTGIREQYF.

A single count supports this clone. The J gene is TRBJ2-7, the V gene TRBV21-1; the D segment call TRBD2 is taken from the table without a DNA check. TRBV21-1 is reported as a pseudogene. This CDR3 is 15 amino acids long. The CDR3 nucleotides are TGTGCCAGCAGCTTTCGACTAGCGTTTCCCTACGAGCAGTACTTC. Its protein product is CASSFRLAFPYEQYF.

The V gene is TRBV5-1, the J gene TRBJ1-1; TRBD1 might be the D (5 bases). This CDR3 region has 14 residues. Germline CDR1 SGHRS, CDR2 YFSETQ. V was pared by 1 base and J by 3 bases, with 10 bases between. This CDR3 reads CASSLMDTHTEAFF. The CDR3 DNA reads as TGCGCCAGCAGCTTGATGGACACCCACACTGAAGCTTTCTTT. Drawing the rest from reference TRBV5-1 and TRBJ1-1, the complete variable domain is KAGVTQTPRYLIKTRGQQVTLSCSPISGHRSVSWYQQTPGQGLQFLFEYFSETQRNKGNFPGRFSGRQFSNSRSEMNVSTLELGDSALYLCASSLMDTHTEAFFGQGTRLTVV.

The CDR3 loop reads CASSFDRANYGYTF. DNA for the CDR3: TGTGCCAGCAGTTTCGACAGGGCTAACTATGGCTACACCTTC. The chain couples TRBV6-5 to TRBJ1-2; 7 bases are shared with TRBD1. Trimming removed 4 bases from V and 0 bases from J; junction bases left unmatched: 2. The V gene's germline CDR1 is MNHEY and CDR2 SVGAGI. The CDR3 covers 14 residues.

The chain employs TRBV21-1 and TRBJ2-7; TRBD2 is the table's D call and was not checked against the DNA. TRBV21-1 is a pseudogene locus. CDR3 size: 15 residues. DNA of the CDR3: TGTGCCAGCAGCAAAGCAGCGGGGATCGAATACGAGCAGTACTTC. Protein product: CASSKAAGIEYEQYF.

The chain links TRBV5-1 to TRBJ2-5; weak D call: TRBD1 (6 bases). Trimming stripped 2 bases from V and 2 bases from J, with 13 bases between. This CDR3 is built from 15 residues. Per germline, CDR1 SGHRS and CDR2 YFSETQ. CDR3 DNA sequence: TGCGCCAGCAGCTTCAGGGGACCTGATCAAGAGACCCAGTACTTC. Protein sequence: CASSFRGPDQETQYF.

This chain connects TRBV10-3 to TRBJ2-3, with 13 bases fitting TRBD2. CDR1 and CDR2 from the germline V gene are ENHRY and SYGVKD. V trimming: 9 bases; J trimming: 4 bases; junction bases outside the gene matches: 4. CDR3 size: 14 residues. Written as DNA, the CDR3 is TGTGCCATAAGGACTAGCGGGGGAGCAGATACGCAGTATTTT. This translates into CAIRTSGGADTQYF.

The V call is TRBV6-5, the J call TRBJ1-1; the match to TRBD1 covers 10 bases. J was trimmed by 4 bases and V by 6 bases; bases with no gene match: 5. The CDR3 has 14 residues. Germline V gene lookup returns CDR1 MNHEY and CDR2 SVGAGI. CDR3 sequence (DNA): TGTGCCAGCAGCGGGGACAGGGGTATCACTGAAGCTTTCTTT. This sequence encodes CASSGDRGITEAFF.

The rearrangement joins TRBV6-1 to TRBJ1-4, with 9 bases that match TRBD1. Germline CDR1 is MNHNS and CDR2 is SASEGT. The CDR3 spans 14 residues. V lost 6 bases, J lost 5 bases, and 4 bases stayed unmatched. The CDR3 region is CASRRTGANEKLFF. CDR3 in DNA: TGTGCCAGCAGGCGGACAGGGGCCAATGAAAAACTGTTTTTT.

In its sample, this clone was seen a few times. This rearrangement joins TRBV5-8 to TRBJ1-5, with 7 positions matching TRBD1. Germline V CDR1 and CDR2: SGHTS, YDEGEE. V lost 3 bases and J lost 5; bases outside the gene matches: 11. This CDR3 has 16 amino acids. The chain's CDR3 is CASSWGPDRSHQPQHF. The DNA for the CDR3 is TGTGCCAGCAGCTGGGGCCCGGACAGGTCTCATCAGCCCCAGCATTTT.